This TCR beta chain came from a study of cytomegalovirus exposure and HLA in healthy donors. Study observations and caveats: Donor immune exposure was known only as CMV serostatus. A list of approximately 160 TCR beta chains associated with cytomegalovirus was given. Common viral pathogens seemed, in a later analysis, to connect with several of the most significant clusters.

60 Vbeta and 13 Jbeta primers were used in PCR. Profiling relied on immunoSEQ multiplex PCR, and the TCRdb table lists in-frame clones only, not all of them. The sample includes over 150,000 clones, 75% to 90% of them seen just once. Note on this clone: Antigen unknown.

This sequence originates from a human donor in good health. The sequenced sample consisted of PBMCs.

The CDR3 reads CASSPSPLAGTYEQYF. CDR3 DNA sequence: TGTGCCAGCAGTCCCTCCCCCCTAGCGGGGACCTACGAGCAGTACTTC. The chain uses TRBV27 and TRBJ2-7; 9 bases are shared with TRBD2. This CDR3 is 16 amino acids long. V lost 5 bases to trimming and J lost 2 bases; unmatched junction nucleotides: 10. Germline CDR1 MNHEY, CDR2 SMNVEV (reference sequence).